What follows is one T cell receptor beta chain and its context. These data are taken from a study of blood T cell repertoires in COVID-19. For the study at large: From T cells, B-cell-depleted T cells, or PBMCs came the material, which was cDNA or gDNA.

Libraries were prepared by immunoSEQ multiplex PCR; TCRdb keeps only in-frame clonotypes and omits some of them. The table has approximately 30,000 clones, roughly 90% seen once. Germline CDR1 and CDR2: SGHKS and YYEKEE (reference sequence). V lost 4 bases to trimming and J lost 8 bases, with 9 bases between them. The CDR3 runs 12 residues. This TCR came from a human donor in a cohort sampled during active COVID-19. The sample taken for sequencing was peripheral blood. V gene TRBV5-5 combines with J gene TRBJ1-4; D perhaps matches TRBD1 (5 bases). In nucleotides, the CDR3 is TGTGCCAGCAGCCGGGACTGGGAAAAACTGTTTTTT. Translated: CASSRDWEKLFF.